This T cell receptor (beta chain) was identified during a study of OX40 agonist ivuxolimab in advanced cancers. Profiling relied on immunoSEQ multiplex PCR, and the TCRdb table lists in-frame clones only, not all of them. In the table there are about 88,000 clones, approximately 89% of which are singletons. Germline lookup yields CDR1 LNHDA and CDR2 SQIVND (reference sequence). CDR3 length: 15 residues. V was trimmed by 8 bases and J by 1 base, leaving 17 bases between them. This clone appeared a single time. This clonotype was sampled from an adult with an advanced solid tumor such as melanoma, head and neck, liver or kidney cancer. The chain combines TRBV19 with TRBJ1-2; D not certain. The input for sequencing was CD4+ or CD8+ T cells sorted from blood, taken in a trial of the OX40 agonist ivuxolimab. CDR3 amino acids: CASGSRRTDNYGYTF. DNA of the CDR3: TGTGCCAGTGGATCAAGACGGACGGATAACTATGGCTACACCTTC.